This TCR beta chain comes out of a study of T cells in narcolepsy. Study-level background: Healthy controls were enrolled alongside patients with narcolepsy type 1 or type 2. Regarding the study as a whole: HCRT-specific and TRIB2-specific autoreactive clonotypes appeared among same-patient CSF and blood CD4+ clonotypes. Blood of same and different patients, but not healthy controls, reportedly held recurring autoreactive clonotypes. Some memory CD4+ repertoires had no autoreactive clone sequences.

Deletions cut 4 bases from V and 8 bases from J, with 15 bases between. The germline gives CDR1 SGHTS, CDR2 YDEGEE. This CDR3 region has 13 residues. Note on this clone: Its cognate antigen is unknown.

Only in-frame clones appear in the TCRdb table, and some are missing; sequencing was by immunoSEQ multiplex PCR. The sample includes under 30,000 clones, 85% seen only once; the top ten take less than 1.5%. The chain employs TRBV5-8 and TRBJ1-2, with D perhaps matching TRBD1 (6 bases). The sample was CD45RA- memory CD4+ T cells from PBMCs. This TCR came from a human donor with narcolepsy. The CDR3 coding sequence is TGTGCCAGCAGCCCACAGGGCAGGGAGGGCTACACCTTC. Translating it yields CASSPQGREGYTF. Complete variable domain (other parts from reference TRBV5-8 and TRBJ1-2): EAGVTQSPTHLIKTRGQQATLRCSPISGHTSVYWYQQALGLGLQFLLWYDEGEERNRGNFPPRFSGRQFPNYSSELNVNALELEDSALYLCASSPQGREGYTFGSGTRLTVV.